These T cell receptor beta chains were read from a single sample in a study of siplizumab effects on memory and regulatory T cells. Some clones are missing from TCRdb's copy, which holds only in-frame ones; the method was immunoSEQ multiplex PCR. The repertoire includes some 100,000 clones, just under 95% of them detected once, and 1% to 1.5% sits in the top ten. The sequenced sample was non-Treg CD4+ T cells sorted from blood. Receptors were obtained from a human donor in good health. Both conserved end residues are part of each CDR3.

v_call | cdr3_aa
TRBV5-4 | CASSLRGPYGYTF
TRBV10-1 | CASSEEGLGTQYF
TRBV7-8 | CASSSYTPRQRGWTEAFF
TRBV28 | CASNQPPHTNEKLFF
TRBV29-1 | CSVRGYGYTF
TRBV19 | CASSTSGVENEKLFF
TRBV11-3 | CASSLATSGRAEDTQYF
TRBV25-1 | CASSFGGGNTEAFF
TRBV9 | CASSVVAVGNTIYF
TRBV9 | CASSVDRANSGNTIYF
TRBV7-9 | CASSLLGYGQGKNTGELFF
TRBV6-1 | CASSEYVVQPYSNQPQHF
TRBV29-1 | CSVELGTEAFF
TRBV28 | CASSLSHSTSGSVAETQYF
TRBV6-5 | CASSQGASTEAFF
TRBV15 | CATSRDVRVVYEQYF
TRBV25-1 | CASSESLGRYTF
TRBV29-1 | CSVVALAGSTDTQYF
TRBV11-3 | CASSSPKRGDTGELFF
TRBV18 | CASSLLAEGTDTQYF
TRBV4-2 | CATNQRQGYDGYTF
TRBV13 | CASSSQGVGETQYF
TRBV19 | CASSIGSAGGEAGELFF
TRBV18 | CASSLHGVMNTEAFF
TRBV30 | CAWSWTSGRGSNEQFF